The 13 T cell receptor beta chains presented below share a single source sample, sequenced in a study of graft-versus-host responses after intestinal transplantation. The table came from immunoSEQ multiplex PCR; TCRdb's copy has only in-frame clones and leaves some out. The data hold tens of thousands of clones, with roughly four fifths observed a single time. The material sequenced was PBMCs, taken about 1,000 days after transplant. The receptors come from a human patient who received an intestinal transplant, so some T cells may come from the graft donor.

The chain combines TRBV10-3 with TRBJ1-4, with D unresolved. The V end lost 5 bases, the J end lost 8 bases, and 12 bases lay between the germline ends. The CDR3 has 13 amino acids. Looked up from germline, CDR1 is ENHRY and CDR2 is SYGVKD. CDR3 region: CAISTAQREKLFF. As DNA, the CDR3 is TGTGCCATCAGTACCGCCCAGCGGGAAAAACTGTTTTTT.

By share of the sample, this clone is medium-sized (0.01 to 0.1%). This sequence joins TRBV28 and TRBJ2-3, with D possibly being TRBD2 (6 bases). The V gene lost 5 bases and the J gene lost 6 bases, with 21 bases spanning the gap. The CDR3 extends over 16 amino acids. The V gene's germline CDR1 is MDHEN and CDR2 SYDVKM. The CDR3 coding sequence is TGTGCCAGCAGTCCTGTGACTAGATTGGTCGCCGATACGCAGTATTTT. Translating it yields CASSPVTRLVADTQYF. The full variable domain, in which reference TRBV28 and TRBJ2-3 provide the parts outside the CDR3, is DVKVTQSSRYLVKRTGEKVFLECVQDMDHENMFWYRQDPGLGLRLIYFSYDVKMKEKGDIPEGYSVSREKKERFSLILESASTNQTSMYLCASSPVTRLVADTQYFGPGTRLTVL.

V and J are TRBV27 and TRBJ2-1, with D tentatively TRBD2 (5 bases). The germline gives CDR1 MNHEY, CDR2 SMNVEV (reference sequence). This CDR3 is 15 amino acids long. V shed 5 bases and J shed 10 bases, with 21 bases lying between them. CDR3 bases: TGTGCCAGCAGTATGAGTGGAGCCCCGGGATGGGAGCAGTTCTTC. Encoded protein: CASSMSGAPGWEQFF.

The J gene is TRBJ2-7, the V gene TRBV6-1, with 8 bases that match TRBD1. The CDR3 consists of 14 residues. J was trimmed by 0 bases and V by 2 bases; bases with no gene match: 0. The germline V gene encodes CDR1 MNHNS and CDR2 SASEGT. Here the CDR3 DNA reads TGTGCCAGCAGTGAAACAGGGGGCTCCTACGAGCAGTACTTC. It translates to CASSETGGSYEQYF.

This chain connects TRBV28 to TRBJ2-7, with no clear D. The ends were cut back, 6 bases at V and 3 bases at J, with 6 bases in the middle. The CDR3 spans 11 residues. The germline gives CDR1 MDHEN, CDR2 SYDVKM. CDR3 protein: CASSWSYEQYF. Written as DNA, the CDR3 is TGTGCCAGCAGCTGGAGCTACGAGCAGTACTTC. Together with reference TRBV28 and TRBJ2-7, the CDR3 gives the full variable domain: DVKVTQSSRYLVKRTGEKVFLECVQDMDHENMFWYRQDPGLGLRLIYFSYDVKMKEKGDIPEGYSVSREKKERFSLILESASTNQTSMYLCASSWSYEQYFGPGTRLTVT.

Written as DNA, the CDR3 is TGTGCCAGCAGCCAAGGAGCGGGTGGGGGGGCAGATACGCAGTATTTT. It yields the protein CASSQGAGGGADTQYF. V is TRBV4-2 and J is TRBJ2-3, with TRBD2 matching 7 bases. The germline CDR1 and CDR2 sequences are LGHNA and YNFKEQ. V was clipped by 1 base and J by 4 bases; unmatched bases: 8. The CDR3 is made up of 16 amino acids.

DNA of the CDR3: TGTGCCAGCAGTGGCCAGTCGATGAACACTGAAGCTTTCTTT. It encodes CASSGQSMNTEAFF. This chain links TRBV2 with TRBJ1-1; D gene uncertain. Trimming shortened V by 4 bases and J by 0 bases, and 9 bases separated the two germline ends. This CDR3 spans 14 amino acids. Germline V CDR1 and CDR2: SNHLY, FYNNEI.

The chain recombines TRBV5-4 with TRBJ2-1; D gene unclear. CDR3 size: 16 residues. Germline V CDR1 and CDR2: SGHNT, YYREEE (reference sequence). V was cut by 0 bases and J by 0 bases, with 10 bases left in between. CDR3 DNA: TGTGCCAGCAGCTTGGTTCAGAAGAGCTCCTACAATGAGCAGTTCTTC. Protein: CASSLVQKSSYNEQFF.

This clone was seen more than once but under ten times. The genes are TRBV29-1 and TRBJ2-3; D is possibly TRBD2 (5 bases). CDR1 is SQVTM, CDR2 ANQGSEA, per germline. Trimming pared 4 bases from V and 7 bases from J, leaving 9 bases between. This CDR3 has 11 residues. In DNA form, the CDR3 reads TGCAGCGTTGGGGAGACGAATACGCAGTATTTT. Protein sequence: CSVGETNTQYF.

V gene TRBV10-2 combines with J gene TRBJ2-3, with D perhaps TRBD1 (5 bases). The germline V gene has CDR1 WSHSY and CDR2 SAAADI. Between the trimmed V and J ends, which lost 4 bases and 3 bases, there was a span of 11 bases. The CDR3 length is 14 residues. CDR3 coding DNA: TGCGCCAGCAGTGGACTTGGGGCTACAGATACGCAGTATTTT. It is translated as CASSGLGATDTQYF.

Only one count was recorded for this clone. The V and J genes are TRBV6-1 and TRBJ1-4; D ambiguous. Germline V lookup: CDR1 MNHNS, CDR2 SASEGT. The V gene lost 6 bases and the J gene lost 2 bases, with 7 bases spanning the gap. This CDR3 is built from 13 residues. The DNA of the CDR3 is TGTGCCAGCAGGCGTGGGACTAATGAAAAACTGTTTTTT. It specifies CASRRGTNEKLFF.

The chain recombines TRBV7-9 with TRBJ2-7; D might be TRBD1 or TRBD2, each matching 5 bases. Germline CDR1 SEHNR, CDR2 FQNEAQ (reference sequence). The CDR3 extends over 14 amino acids. V lost 5 bases and J lost 3, with 14 bases in between. The CDR3 protein is CASSPAGTLYEQYF. DNA of the CDR3: TGTGCCAGCAGCCCGGCCGGGACCCTCTACGAGCAGTACTTC.

This chain joins TRBV7-3 and TRBJ2-1; TRBD1 or TRBD2 may be the D gene (5 bases each). CDR1 SGHTA and CDR2 FQGTGA come from the germline V gene. The CDR3 extends over 17 amino acids. Trimming pared 5 bases from V and 5 bases from J, leaving 22 bases between. The CDR3: CASSPFVVLGPHNEQFF. CDR3 DNA sequence: TGTGCCAGCAGCCCCTTCGTGGTTTTGGGACCCCACAATGAGCAGTTCTTC. Using reference TRBV7-3 and TRBJ2-1 for the parts outside the CDR3, the full variable domain is GAGVSQTPSNKVTEKGKYVELRCDPISGHTALYWYRQSLGQGPEFLIYFQGTGAADDSGLPNDRFFAVRPEGSVSTLKIQRTERGDSAVYLCASSPFVVLGPHNEQFFGPGTRLTVL.